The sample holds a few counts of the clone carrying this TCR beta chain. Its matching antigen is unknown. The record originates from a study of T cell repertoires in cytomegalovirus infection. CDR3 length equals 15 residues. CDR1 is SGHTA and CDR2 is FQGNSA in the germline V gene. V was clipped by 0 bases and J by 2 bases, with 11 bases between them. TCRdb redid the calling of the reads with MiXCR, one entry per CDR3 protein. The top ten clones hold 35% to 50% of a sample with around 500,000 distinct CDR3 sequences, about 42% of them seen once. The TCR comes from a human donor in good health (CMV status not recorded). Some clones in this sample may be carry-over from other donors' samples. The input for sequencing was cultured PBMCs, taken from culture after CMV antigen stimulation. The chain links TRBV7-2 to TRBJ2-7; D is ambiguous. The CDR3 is CASSLAGSPTYEQYF. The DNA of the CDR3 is TGTGCCAGCAGCTTAGCCGGGTCCCCGACCTACGAGCAGTACTTC.